This record looks at one T cell receptor beta chain sequence and its context. There is no known antigen for this receptor. There are no base qualities to consult, and no much larger clone falls within one base. Library prep was done by PCR. DNA from cultured CD4+ T cells was subjected to TCR sequencing with the Oncomine TCR Beta short-read assay at the Johns Hopkins FTIC core. Genomic DNA was extracted from the cultured CD4+ T cells with the QIAamp micro DNA kit. Oncomine TCR Beta libraries from cultured CD4+ T cells were pooled using unique dual indexes and sequenced on an Illumina iSeq 100. In the original analysis: Non-productive sequences were filtered out, and CDR3s that did not start with C, did not end with F or W, or were shorter than 7 amino acids were discarded. Antigen-specific clonotypes were identified with the MANAFEST web application by comparing peptide-stimulated wells with reference and other culture wells. An FDR below 0.05, an odds ratio above 5, and a productive frequency above 0.1% in at least two of three replicate wells were required for clones to be considered positive. Cross-reactive clonotypes were defined as significantly expanded in both SARS-CoV-2 spike wells and at least one common cold coronavirus spike condition. Using R version 3.6.1, CDR3 homology was evaluated through Levenshtein distances (stringdist) along with unrooted phylogenetic trees (ape). The public reads were reanalyzed by TCRdb: fastp trimming at Q25, MiXCR alignment, in-frame beta chains only. When rows share a CDR3 protein, they turn into one entry using the most common DNA and genes. The V and J calls shown here were made by TCRdb, not taken from the authors' results. The sample has around 17,000 distinct CDR3 sequences on record, about 56% of them singletons. Together, the top ten hold 7.4% of the sample.

The data belong to a study of vaccination and CD4 T cells after COVID-19 (dated by TCRdb to between 2021 and 2023). Describing the broader study: Every convalescent patient had a positive nasal swab PCR test for SARS-CoV-2, with mild disease in nine or ten patients and severe disease in one. The convalescent cohort included six males and four females, with two Hispanic individuals, seven Caucasians, two Asians and one multiracial person. Each participant got two doses of either the Pfizer-BioNTech BNT162b2 vaccine (n=8) or the Moderna mRNA-1273 vaccine (n=2). Post-COVID blood samples were collected from convalescent patients a median of approximately 93 days after diagnosis, with a range of about 30 to 170 days. Post-vaccine blood samples were obtained a median of approximately 74 days after the second vaccine dose, with a range of about 14 to 241 days. Culture stimuli were overlapping spike peptide pools from SARS-CoV-2 and from the common cold coronaviruses HCoV-NL63, HCoV-OC43 and HCoV-229E. As controls, cultures received a CEFX viral epitope pool (the positive control), an HIV-1 Nef peptide pool (the negative control), or no peptide at all. The spike-specific CD4+ TCR repertoire was compared before and after mRNA vaccination in over nine COVID-19 convalescent patients and a few infection-naive healthy vaccine recipients.

What the research found in general, with its limitations: In convalescent patients, nearly all vaccine-specific clones (304 of 307) were found to be mono-reactive for SARS-CoV-2 spike rather than cross-reactive with common cold coronaviruses. An increase in the median number of SARS-CoV-2-reactive clonotypes from roughly 20 after infection to 38 after vaccination was observed, but the change was not found to be significant. The number of convalescent patients in the study was relatively small, and the study did not examine early timepoints following natural infection. Among the post-vaccine SARS-CoV-2-reactive clones in convalescent patients, a median around 85% showed up only after vaccination, which suggests vaccine-specific priming.

Interpreted using the paper, the treatment or condition label stands for: approximately 9-day PBMC culture with coronavirus spike peptide pools or control peptides (ViraFEST assay). The study used the ViraFEST assay, which expanded antigen-specific T cells with peptide pools and then identified expanded clonotypes by TCR sequencing. The convalescent patients' positive SARS-CoV-2 PCR tests fell between March and December 2020, which was before the Alpha, Beta and Delta variants emerged in the United States. Each well held more than 1.5 million PBMCs cultured in IMDM containing approximately 5% human AB serum and approximately 9.8 IU/ml IL-2, with about 9.4 ug/ml peptide pools added. Half of the culture medium was replaced with fresh IL-2-containing medium on days 3 and 7. After 10 to 11 days of culture, CD4+ T cells were isolated by negative selection using the EasySep CD4+ T cell isolation kit. PBMCs were separated from whole blood using Ficoll-Paque Plus gradient centrifugation and then either used fresh or cryopreserved at -140C. Each culture condition was generally run in triplicate wells.

The sequenced material came from CD4+ T cells from blood, cultured in vitro. The TCR was taken from a human donor who had recovered from COVID-19.

The DNA sequence follows: TGTGCCAGCAGTTACTCGATAGGTTCGCAGGGGGCGAGTCAGCCCCAGCATTTT. It codes for CASSYSIGSQGASQPQHF. The rearranged segments are TRBV6-5 and TRBJ1-5, with 8 middle bases fitting TRBD1. Spanning cysteine to phenylalanine, the CDR3 consists of 18 amino acids. The read is trimmed to its CDR3 DNA, 54 bases read in frame from base 1. V is cut back by 0 bases and J by 6 bases, with 13 bases in the junction unmatched. CDR1 and CDR2 (MNHEY, SVGAGI) derive from the germline V gene.